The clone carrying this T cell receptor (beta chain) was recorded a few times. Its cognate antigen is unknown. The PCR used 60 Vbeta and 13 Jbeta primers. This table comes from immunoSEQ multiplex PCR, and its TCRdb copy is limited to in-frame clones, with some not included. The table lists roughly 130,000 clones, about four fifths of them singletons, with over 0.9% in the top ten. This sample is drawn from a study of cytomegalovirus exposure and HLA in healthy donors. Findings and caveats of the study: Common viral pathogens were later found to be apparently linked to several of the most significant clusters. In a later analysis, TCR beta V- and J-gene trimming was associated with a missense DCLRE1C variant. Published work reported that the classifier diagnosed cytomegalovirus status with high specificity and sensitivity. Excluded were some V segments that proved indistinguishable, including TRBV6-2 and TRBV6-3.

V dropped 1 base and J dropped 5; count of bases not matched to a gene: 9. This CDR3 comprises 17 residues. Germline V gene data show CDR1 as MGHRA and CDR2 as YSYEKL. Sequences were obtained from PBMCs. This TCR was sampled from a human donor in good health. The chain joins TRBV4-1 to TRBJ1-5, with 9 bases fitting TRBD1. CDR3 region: CASSQGPGQGAHQPQHF. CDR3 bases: TGCGCCAGCAGCCAAGGCCCGGGACAGGGAGCCCATCAGCCCCAGCATTTT.